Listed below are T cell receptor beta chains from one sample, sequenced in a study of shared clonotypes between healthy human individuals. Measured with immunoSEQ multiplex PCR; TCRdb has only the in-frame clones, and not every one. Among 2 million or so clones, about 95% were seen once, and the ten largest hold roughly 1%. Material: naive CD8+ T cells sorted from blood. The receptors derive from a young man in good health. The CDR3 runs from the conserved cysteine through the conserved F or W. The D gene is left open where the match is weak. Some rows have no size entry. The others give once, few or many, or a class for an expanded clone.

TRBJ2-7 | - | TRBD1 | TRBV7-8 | CASSRNHGQGAEEQYF | TGTGCCAGCAGCCGTAACCACGGACAGGGGGCGGAGGAGCAGTACTTC
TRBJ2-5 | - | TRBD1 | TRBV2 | CAITGTVDGETQYF | TGTGCCATTACCGGGACAGTGGATGGCGAGACCCAGTACTTC
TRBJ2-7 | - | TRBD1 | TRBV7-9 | CASRDRGAEQYF | TGTGCCAGCCGGGACAGGGGGGCCGAGCAGTACTTC
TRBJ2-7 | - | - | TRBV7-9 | CASSHPIHQSGSLEQYF | TGTGCCAGCAGCCACCCCATCCATCAGTCGGGGTCACTCGAGCAGTACTTC
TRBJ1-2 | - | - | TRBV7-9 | CASSFNGYTF | TGTGCCAGCAGCTTTAACGGCTACACCTTC
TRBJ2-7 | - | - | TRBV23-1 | CASSQYEQEESYEQYF | TGCGCCAGCAGTCAATACGAACAGGAGGAAAGCTACGAGCAGTACTTC
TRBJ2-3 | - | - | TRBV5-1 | CASSTAGAYTDTQYF | TGCGCCAGCAGCACCGCGGGGGCGTACACAGATACGCAGTATTTT
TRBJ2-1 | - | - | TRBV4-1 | CASSQEEFNSYNEQFF | TGCGCCAGCAGCCAAGAAGAGTTCAATTCCTACAATGAGCAGTTCTTC
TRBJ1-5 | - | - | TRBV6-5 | CASSYAAGPQHF | TGTGCCAGCAGTTACGCCGCGGGGCCCCAGCATTTT
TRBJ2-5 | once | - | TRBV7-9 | CASSPQRVSETQYF | TGTGCCAGCAGCCCCCAGCGGGTTTCAGAGACCCAGTACTTC
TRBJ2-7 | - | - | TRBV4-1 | CASSQRGASSYEQYF | TGCGCCAGCAGCCAACGAGGGGCGTCTTCCTACGAGCAGTACTTC
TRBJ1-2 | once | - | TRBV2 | CASTPNNYGYTF | TGTGCCAGCACGCCGAATAACTATGGCTACACCTTC
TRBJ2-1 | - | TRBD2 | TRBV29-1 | CSVEGLAGPSSYNEQFF | TGCAGCGTTGAGGGACTAGCGGGGCCGAGCTCCTACAATGAGCAGTTCTTC
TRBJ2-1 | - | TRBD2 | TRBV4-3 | CASSPQADGRSSNEQFF | TGCGCCAGCAGCCCCCAGGCGGACGGGAGGTCCTCGAATGAGCAGTTCTTC
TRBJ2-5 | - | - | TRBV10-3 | CAISESSKEETQYF | TGTGCCATCAGTGAGTCTAGTAAGGAAGAGACCCAGTACTTC
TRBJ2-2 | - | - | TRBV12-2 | CASRTGTLKRELFF | TGTGCAAGTCGCACCGGGACTCTGAAAAGGGAGCTGTTTTTT
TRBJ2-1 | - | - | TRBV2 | CASMNYQSSYNEQFF | TGTGCCAGCATGAACTATCAAAGCTCCTACAATGAGCAGTTCTTC
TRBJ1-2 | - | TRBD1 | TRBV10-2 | CASSSPGQGPTNYGYTF | TGCGCCAGCAGTAGTCCGGGACAGGGGCCAACTAACTATGGCTACACCTTC
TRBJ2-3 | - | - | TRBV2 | CASIAAVDTQYF | TGTGCCAGCATAGCGGCCGTAGATACGCAGTATTTT
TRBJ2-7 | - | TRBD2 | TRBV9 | CASSVGGGPTYEQYF | TGTGCCAGCAGCGTAGGCGGGGGACCCACCTACGAGCAGTACTTC
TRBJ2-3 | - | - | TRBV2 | CASSSTDTQYF | TGTGCCAGCAGTTCCACAGATACGCAGTATTTT
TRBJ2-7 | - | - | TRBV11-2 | CASSLGTATTYEQYF | TGTGCCAGCAGCTTAGGGACAGCGACAACTTACGAGCAGTACTTC
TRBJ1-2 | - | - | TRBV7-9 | CASSLGYGEFGYTF | TGTGCCAGCAGCTTAGGCTACGGGGAGTTTGGCTACACCTTC
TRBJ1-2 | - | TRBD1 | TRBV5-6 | CASSLQGNYGYTF | TGTGCCAGCAGCCTACAGGGGAACTATGGCTACACCTTC
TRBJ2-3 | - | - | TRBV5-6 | CASSLSVGSLDTQYF | TGTGCCAGCAGCTTGTCCGTCGGCTCCCTAGATACGCAGTATTTT
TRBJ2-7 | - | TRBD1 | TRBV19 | CASSVTPGTGNSYEQYF | TGTGCCAGTAGTGTTACCCCCGGGACAGGGAACTCCTACGAGCAGTACTTC
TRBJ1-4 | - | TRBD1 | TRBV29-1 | CSVSGTGVVTNEKLFF | TGCAGCGTTAGCGGGACAGGGGTAGTGACTAATGAAAAACTGTTTTTT
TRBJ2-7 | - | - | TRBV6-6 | CASRPGHSYEQYF | TGTGCCAGCAGACCGGGACACTCCTACGAGCAGTACTTC
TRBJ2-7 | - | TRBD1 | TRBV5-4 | CASMGQGAREQYF | TGTGCCAGCATGGGACAGGGGGCCCGCGAGCAGTACTTC
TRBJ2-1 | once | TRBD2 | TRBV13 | CASSLGTSGAYNEQFF | TGTGCCAGCAGCTTAGGGACTAGCGGGGCGTACAATGAGCAGTTCTTC
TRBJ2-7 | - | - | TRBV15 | CATAEGYDEEQYF | TGTGCCACAGCTGAAGGGTACGATGAAGAGCAGTACTTC
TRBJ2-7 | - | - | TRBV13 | CASSLFLGVGYEQYF | TGTGCCAGCAGCTTATTTTTGGGGGTTGGTTACGAGCAGTACTTC
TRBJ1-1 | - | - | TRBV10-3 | CAISEGQGLNTEAFF | TGTGCCATCAGTGAGGGGCAGGGGTTGAACACTGAAGCTTTCTTT
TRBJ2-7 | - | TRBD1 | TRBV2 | CASSEYAGQGYEQYF | TGTGCCAGCAGTGAATACGCGGGACAGGGCTACGAGCAGTACTTC
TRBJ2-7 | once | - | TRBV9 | CASSVGGYPYEQYF | TGTGCCAGCAGCGTAGGGGGATACCCCTACGAGCAGTACTTC
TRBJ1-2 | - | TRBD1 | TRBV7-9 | CASSLGGTGKGTNYGYTF | TGTGCCAGCAGCTTAGGGGGGACAGGGAAGGGGACTAACTATGGCTACACCTTC
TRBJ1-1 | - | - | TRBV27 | CASSPTPGWGTEAFF | TGTGCCAGCAGTCCGACGCCAGGCTGGGGCACTGAAGCTTTCTTT
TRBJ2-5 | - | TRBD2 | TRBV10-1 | CASSVGGPQETQYF | TGCGCCAGCAGTGTGGGAGGGCCCCAAGAGACCCAGTACTTC
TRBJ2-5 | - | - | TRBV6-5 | CASSDRTEETQYF | TGTGCCAGCAGCGACCGGACAGAAGAGACCCAGTACTTC
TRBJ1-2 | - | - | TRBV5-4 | CASSLSAAAGGCTF | TGTGCCAGCAGCTTGTCGGCAGCGGCGGGAGGATGCACCTTC
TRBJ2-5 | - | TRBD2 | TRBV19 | CASSIGLAGDQETQYF | TGTGCCAGTAGTATCGGATTAGCGGGCGACCAAGAGACCCAGTACTTC
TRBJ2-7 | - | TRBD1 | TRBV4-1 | CASSQRGQGFHEQYF | TGCGCCAGCAGCCAGCGCGGACAGGGGTTCCACGAGCAGTACTTC
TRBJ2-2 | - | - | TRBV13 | CAARETTNTGELFF | TGTGCCGCCAGGGAGACCACAAACACCGGGGAGCTGTTTTTT
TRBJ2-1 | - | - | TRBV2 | CASSGVASYNEQFF | TGTGCCAGCAGTGGAGTAGCGTCTTACAATGAGCAGTTCTTC
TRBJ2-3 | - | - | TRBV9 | CASSAWGTTGDTQYF | TGTGCCAGCAGCGCCTGGGGGACCACGGGCGATACGCAGTATTTT
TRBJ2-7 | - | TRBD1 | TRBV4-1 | CASSHIGQVYEQYF | TGCGCCAGCAGCCATATCGGACAGGTCTACGAGCAGTACTTC
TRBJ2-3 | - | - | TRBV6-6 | CASSPSGGERADTQYF | TGTGCCAGCAGTCCGTCCGGCGGAGAAAGAGCAGATACGCAGTATTTT
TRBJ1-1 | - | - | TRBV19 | CASTYGATEAFF | TGTGCCAGTACTTATGGGGCCACTGAAGCTTTCTTT
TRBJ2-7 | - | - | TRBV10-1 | CASSESKGSEQYF | TGCGCCAGCAGTGAGTCGAAGGGGTCCGAGCAGTACTTC
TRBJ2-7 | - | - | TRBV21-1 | CASSNKDSTVHGEQYF | TGTGCCAGCAGCAACAAGGACAGCACCGTGCACGGCGAGCAGTACTTC
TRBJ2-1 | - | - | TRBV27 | CASSFAGSDNEQFF | TGTGCCAGCAGTTTTGCAGGGTCCGACAATGAGCAGTTCTTC
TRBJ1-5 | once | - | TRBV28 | CASSLFGNQPQHF | TGTGCCAGCAGTTTATTTGGGAATCAGCCCCAGCATTTT
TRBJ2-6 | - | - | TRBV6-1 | CAIHRNSGANVLTF | TGTGCCATCCATAGGAACTCTGGGGCCAACGTCCTGACTTTC
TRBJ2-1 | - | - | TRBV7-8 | CASRFSAGVGEQFF | TGTGCCAGCAGGTTTTCAGCAGGGGTCGGTGAGCAGTTCTTC
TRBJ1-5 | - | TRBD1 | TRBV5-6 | CASSSTGQGSQPQHF | TGTGCCAGCAGCTCCACGGGACAGGGGTCTCAGCCCCAGCATTTT
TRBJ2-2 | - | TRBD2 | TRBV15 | CATSRVQLAGLAGELFF | TGTGCCACCAGCAGAGTTCAACTAGCGGGGCTGGCCGGGGAGCTGTTTTTT
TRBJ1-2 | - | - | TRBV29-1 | CSVDRGPNYGYTF | TGCAGCGTCGACCGCGGGCCTAACTATGGCTACACCTTC
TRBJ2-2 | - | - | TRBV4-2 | CASSPRGLTGELFF | TGTGCCAGCAGCCCCCGTGGGCTAACCGGGGAGCTGTTTTTT
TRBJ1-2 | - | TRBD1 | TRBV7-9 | CASSTEDRGPYGYTF | TGTGCCAGCAGCACGGAGGACAGGGGGCCGTATGGCTACACCTTC